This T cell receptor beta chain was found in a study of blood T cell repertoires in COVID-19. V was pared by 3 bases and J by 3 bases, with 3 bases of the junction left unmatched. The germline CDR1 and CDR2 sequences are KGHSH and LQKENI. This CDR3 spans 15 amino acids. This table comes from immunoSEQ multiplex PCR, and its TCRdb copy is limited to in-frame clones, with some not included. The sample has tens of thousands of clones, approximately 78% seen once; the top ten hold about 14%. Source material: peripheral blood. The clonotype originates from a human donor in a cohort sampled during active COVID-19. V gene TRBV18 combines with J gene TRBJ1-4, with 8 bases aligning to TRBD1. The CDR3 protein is CASSPETGANEKLFF. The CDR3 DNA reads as TGTGCCAGCTCACCGGAGACAGGGGCTAATGAAAAACTGTTTTTT.